The 26 T cell receptor beta chains below were found in one sample sequenced in a study of cytomegalovirus exposure and HLA in healthy donors. A multiplex PCR was run with 60 Vbeta primers and 13 Jbeta primers. Here immunoSEQ multiplex PCR was the method, and the copy in TCRdb shows in-frame clones only, minus some. Among 180,000 or so clones listed, 76% were seen once. The sample consisted of PBMCs. These receptors were taken from a man aged 18 to 30 in good health and CMV-seronegative.

The chain carries TRBV30 and TRBJ2-3; D not resolved. This CDR3 is 14 amino acids long. Trimming took off 2 bases at V and 2 bases at J, with 11 bases between the two ends. Germline CDR1 and CDR2: GTSNPN and SVGIG (reference sequence). CDR3 sequence (DNA): TGTGCCTGGAGTTCTACCTTATACACAGATACGCAGTATTTT. This encodes CAWSSTLYTDTQYF.

The chain is built from TRBV6-5 and TRBJ1-1, with 7 bases aligning to TRBD1. The ends lost 6 bases at V and 3 bases at J; junction bases unmatched: 7. The CDR3 sequence is 14 residues long. The germline CDR1 and CDR2 sequences are MNHEY and SVGAGI. Written as DNA, the CDR3 is TGTGCCAGCAGAGCCAGGGGGTGGGACACTGAAGCTTTCTTT. Its translation is CASRARGWDTEAFF.

The table lists this clone with a few counts. The gene calls are TRBV5-8 and TRBJ2-6; TRBD1 might be the D (6 bases). This CDR3 is 14 amino acids long. CDR1 and CDR2 from the germline V gene are SGHTS and YDEGEE. V lost 7 bases to trimming and J lost 2 bases, with 10 bases between them. CDR3 coding DNA: TGTGCCAGCGCCAGGGGCACTGGGGCCAACGTCCTGACTTTC. Translating it yields CASARGTGANVLTF.

This clone has only a few counts. The chain links TRBV28 to TRBJ2-7, with 10 nucleotides matching TRBD2. V lost 3 bases, J lost 2 bases, and 4 bases stayed unmatched. Germline V gene data show CDR1 as MDHEN and CDR2 as SYDVKM. The CDR3 runs 15 residues. CDR3 residues: CASSLGLAGAYEQYF. The CDR3 DNA is TGTGCCAGCAGTTTGGGGCTAGCGGGAGCCTACGAGCAGTACTTC. The complete variable domain, with remaining parts taken from reference TRBV28 and TRBJ2-7, reads DVKVTQSSRYLVKRTGEKVFLECVQDMDHENMFWYRQDPGLGLRLIYFSYDVKMKEKGDIPEGYSVSREKKERFSLILESASTNQTSMYLCASSLGLAGAYEQYFGPGTRLTVT.

J is TRBJ1-4 and V is TRBV5-1; 7 bases are shared with TRBD1. J gave up 2 bases and V 4 bases, and 2 bases lay outside the gene matches. CDR3 length: 14 amino acids. Germline V gene sequence: CDR1 SGHRS, CDR2 YFSETQ. The CDR3 DNA reads as TGCGCCAGCAGCCCGACAGGGACTAATGAAAAACTGTTTTTT. It codes for CASSPTGTNEKLFF.

This rearrangement joins TRBV7-9 to TRBJ2-1, with 9 nucleotides matching TRBD2. This CDR3 spans 15 amino acids. Germline CDR1 and CDR2: SEHNR and FQNEAQ (reference sequence). After removal of 3 bases from V and 6 bases from J, the junction contained 6 bases not matched to a gene. CDR3 residues: CASSFISGGSNEQFF. CDR3 coding DNA: TGTGCCAGCAGCTTCATAAGCGGGGGGTCCAATGAGCAGTTCTTC. Complete variable domain (other parts from reference TRBV7-9 and TRBJ2-1): DTGVSQNPRHKITKRGQNVTFRCDPISEHNRLYWYRQTLGQGPEFLTYFQNEAQLEKSRLLSDRFSAERPKGSFSTLEIQRTEQGDSAMYLCASSFISGGSNEQFFGPGTRLTVL.

The chain is built from TRBV5-4 and TRBJ2-2; TRBD2 might be the D (5 bases). In germline, CDR1 is SGHNT, CDR2 YYREEE (reference sequence). Trimming stripped 3 bases from V and 7 bases from J, with 10 bases between. The CDR3 is made up of 13 amino acids. The DNA for the CDR3 is TGTGCCAGCAGCTCCCGCGGGTTCGGGGAGCTGTTTTTT. This encodes CASSSRGFGELFF. Variable domain in full (rest from reference TRBV5-4 and TRBJ2-2): ETGVTQSPTHLIKTRGQQVTLRCSSQSGHNTVSWYQQALGQGPQFIFQYYREEENGRGNFPPRFSGLQFPNYSSELNVNALELDDSALYLCASSSRGFGELFFGEGSRLTVL.

This chain uses TRBV28 with TRBJ1-4; D unresolved. Trimming stripped 5 bases from V and 13 bases from J, with 17 bases between. The germline V gene has CDR1 MDHEN and CDR2 SYDVKM. This CDR3 has 13 residues. The CDR3 reads CASSPTNLRGLFF. Here the CDR3 DNA reads TGTGCCAGCAGTCCCACTAACCTGCGGGGACTGTTTTTT.

The chain employs TRBV27 and TRBJ2-7, with D perhaps TRBD2 (5 bases). Germline V gives CDR1 MNHEY, CDR2 SMNVEV (reference sequence). Trimming cost V 2 bases and J 7 bases, with 15 bases left between them. This CDR3 has 14 amino acids. In DNA, the CDR3 is TGTGCCAGCAGTTTAACCCCGGGGAGTACGGAGCAGTACTTC. This translates into CASSLTPGSTEQYF.

V is TRBV4-1 and J is TRBJ2-3; 11 bases align to TRBD2. Germline CDR1 is MGHRA and CDR2 is YSYEKL. There are 17 residues in the CDR3. The trim removed 0 bases at V and 1 base at J, leaving 3 bases unmatched. The CDR3 protein is CASSQDRGLAGTDTQYF. The CDR3 DNA reads TGCGCCAGCAGCCAAGACCGGGGACTAGCGGGCACAGATACGCAGTATTTT.

This chain links TRBV15 with TRBJ2-3; 8 bases are a match to TRBD2. CDR1 and CDR2 from the germline V gene are LNHNV and YYDKDF (reference sequence). J was trimmed by 4 bases and V by 1 base; bases with no gene match: 7. CDR3 length: 16 amino acids. Here the CDR3 reads CATSRGRGDPSDTQYF. Written as DNA, the CDR3 is TGTGCCACCAGCAGAGGGCGGGGGGACCCCTCAGATACGCAGTATTTT.

This chain joins TRBV7-9 and TRBJ2-1, with 10 bases matching TRBD2. V was clipped by 3 bases and J by 10 bases; unmatched bases: 12. This CDR3 has 16 amino acids. The germline gives CDR1 SEHNR, CDR2 FQNEAQ (reference sequence). The CDR3 nucleotides read TGTGCCAGCAGCTTTACAGGGCTAGCGGGAGCATTGGAGCAGTTCTTC. Translated: CASSFTGLAGALEQFF.

In its sample, this clone was seen once. The rearrangement links TRBV28 to TRBJ1-1; a possible D gene is TRBD1 (5 bases). Per germline, CDR1 MDHEN and CDR2 SYDVKM. The CDR3 is made up of 14 amino acids. Trimming cost V 6 bases and J 0 bases, with 11 bases left between them. The chain's CDR3 is CASSLAGMNTEAFF. In DNA, the CDR3 is TGTGCCAGCAGCCTTGCAGGGATGAACACTGAAGCTTTCTTT.

The genes are TRBV27 and TRBJ1-5, with D uncertain. V lost 6 bases to trimming and J lost 6 bases, with 33 bases between them. CDR3 length: 20 residues. CDR1 is MNHEY, CDR2 SMNVEV, per germline (reference sequence). The CDR3 sequence is CASSRRVARADEAMGQPQHF. In DNA, the CDR3 is TGTGCCAGCAGCAGGAGGGTAGCAAGGGCCGACGAAGCGATGGGTCAGCCCCAGCATTTT.

The rearrangement uses TRBV7-9 and TRBJ2-5; 7 positions agree with TRBD2. The V gene's germline CDR1 is SEHNR and CDR2 FQNEAQ (reference sequence). V was clipped by 5 bases and J by 0 bases; unmatched bases: 3. The CDR3 covers 14 residues. This CDR3 reads CASSPLAYQETQYF. Written as DNA, the CDR3 is TGTGCCAGCAGCCCACTAGCGTACCAAGAGACCCAGTACTTC.

The chain uses TRBV4-2 and TRBJ1-1; 7 bases map to TRBD1. Germline V CDR1 and CDR2: LGHNA, YNFKEQ. The CDR3 is made up of 15 amino acids. V shed 1 base and J 0 bases; nucleotides not matched to a gene: 2. As DNA, the CDR3 is TGTGCCAGCAGCCAAGCGGGACAGATGAACACTGAAGCTTTCTTT. Translated: CASSQAGQMNTEAFF.

The CDR3 DNA follows: TGTGCCAGCAGTGCAGGGACACGTAATCAGCCCCAGCATTTT. This encodes CASSAGTRNQPQHF. The V and J genes are TRBV27 and TRBJ1-5; D might be TRBD1 (6 bases). The V gene lost 5 bases and the J gene lost 4 bases, with 12 bases spanning the gap. This CDR3 comprises 14 residues. In germline, CDR1 is MNHEY, CDR2 SMNVEV (reference sequence).

V is TRBV7-9 and J is TRBJ2-3; perhaps TRBD1 as D (6 bases). With 3 bases removed from V and 6 bases from J, the gap between germline ends came to 10 bases. CDR1 and CDR2 from the germline V gene are SEHNR and FQNEAQ (reference sequence). This CDR3 is built from 13 residues. CDR3 nucleotide sequence: TGTGCCAGCAGCTTTCGGACAGCTGATACGCAGTATTTT. This sequence encodes CASSFRTADTQYF.

This clone was counted only a few times. The rearrangement links TRBV5-6 to TRBJ1-2, with TRBD1 matching 7 bases. The trim removed 4 bases at V and 5 bases at J, leaving 11 bases unmatched. The V gene's germline CDR1 is SGHDT and CDR2 YYEEEE. CDR3 length: 15 amino acids. The CDR3 loop reads CASSPPGQQGYGYTF. For the CDR3, the DNA is TGTGCCAGCAGCCCCCCGGGACAGCAGGGTTATGGCTACACCTTC.

This clone was detected only once. The CDR3 region is CASRAGYNSYNEQFF. The CDR3 nucleotides are TGTGCCAGCAGGGCGGGGTACAACTCCTACAATGAGCAGTTCTTC. The chain recombines TRBV27 with TRBJ2-1, with D perhaps matching TRBD2 (6 bases). CDR1 and CDR2 (germline): MNHEY, SMNVEV (reference sequence). There are 15 residues in the CDR3. V dropped 6 bases and J dropped 0 bases, with 12 bases sitting between them.

The V call is TRBV10-1, the J call TRBJ2-1, with D possibly matching TRBD2 (7 bases). Trimming removed 2 bases at V and 5 bases at J, with 13 bases between. CDR1 and CDR2 from the germline V gene are WNHNN and SYGVQD (reference sequence). This CDR3 is 15 amino acids long. CDR3 nucleotide sequence: TGCGCCAGCAGTGAGCTGGGGGGGCCCAACAATGAGCAGTTCTTC. Translation gives CASSELGGPNNEQFF.

This clone is a singleton in its sample. V usage is TRBV6-5 and J usage is TRBJ2-5; tentative D call: TRBD1 (6 bases). This CDR3 spans 13 amino acids. Trimming cost V 7 bases and J 4 bases, with 13 bases left between them. The germline CDR1 and CDR2 sequences are MNHEY and SVGAGI. CDR3 region: CASTSGVTETQYF. The CDR3 DNA reads as TGTGCCAGCACCTCAGGGGTAACAGAGACCCAGTACTTC.

This clone was counted a few times. This sequence joins TRBV30 and TRBJ1-4; D is uncertain. Looked up from germline, CDR1 is GTSNPN and CDR2 is SVGIG (reference sequence). V lost 1 base, J lost 0 bases, and 6 bases lay in between. This CDR3 spans 14 amino acids. CDR3 in DNA: TGTGCCTGGAGTGGTAGTCCAACTAATGAAAAACTGTTTTTT. Amino acid sequence: CAWSGSPTNEKLFF.

The chain has TRBV6-4 and TRBJ1-2; D is unresolved. The ends were cut back, 3 bases at V and 9 bases at J, with 11 bases in the middle. Germline assignment: CDR1 MRHNA and CDR2 SNTAGT. This CDR3 contains 12 residues. The CDR3 is CASSDPRGCYTF. The CDR3 region has the DNA TGTGCCAGCAGTGATCCACGGGGTTGCTACACCTTC.

The genes are TRBV14 and TRBJ1-5, with TRBD1 as a possible D gene (6 bases). Germline lookup yields CDR1 SGHDN and CDR2 FVKESK. This CDR3 is built from 18 residues. V shed 1 base and J shed 3 bases, with 19 bases lying between them. CDR3 DNA sequence: TGTGCCAGCAGCCAAGGCCCCAGGGGACTACTCTACAATCAGCCCCAGCATTTT. Protein sequence: CASSQGPRGLLYNQPQHF. Full variable domain (rest looked up from reference TRBV14 and TRBJ1-5): EAGVTQFPSHSVIEKGQTVTLRCDPISGHDNLYWYRRVMGKEIKFLLHFVKESKQDESGMPNNRFLAERTGGTYSTLKVQPAELEDSGVYFCASSQGPRGLLYNQPQHFGDGTRLSIL.

The V and J genes are TRBV18 and TRBJ2-7; TRBD1 matches 11 bases. After removal of 4 bases from V and 5 bases from J, the junction contained 7 bases not matched to a gene. The CDR3 runs 15 residues. Germline-derived CDR1 and CDR2 are KGHSH and LQKENI. CDR3 amino acids: CASSHPGQGDHEQYF. The CDR3 nucleotides are TGTGCCAGCTCACATCCGGGACAGGGGGACCACGAGCAGTACTTC.